This T cell receptor beta chain was profiled in a study of shared clonotypes between healthy human individuals. A deep-level run was used for the assay. Sequencing was performed with immunoSEQ multiplex PCR; in TCRdb, only in-frame clones are kept and a portion is missing. Of 2 million to 2.5 million clones in the sample, roughly 92% were seen once. CDR1 and CDR2 (germline): SGHDT, YYEEEE. Deletions cut 4 bases from V and 7 bases from J, with 8 bases between. The CDR3 loop spans 12 amino acids. The CD4+ fraction was divided into a CD45RA+ naive subset and a CD45RA-negative memory subset. The receptor was derived from a man aged 18 to 35 in good health. Some clones in this sample may be carry-over from other donors' samples. The sequenced material came from naive CD4+ T cells from PBMCs. Subset noted: CD45RA+ positively selected. The chain combines TRBV5-6 with TRBJ2-2, with D perhaps matching TRBD1 or TRBD2 (5 bases each). CDR3 nucleotide sequence: TGTGCCAGCAGCGGGGACGGCGGGGAGCTGTTTTTT. It yields the protein CASSGDGGELFF.